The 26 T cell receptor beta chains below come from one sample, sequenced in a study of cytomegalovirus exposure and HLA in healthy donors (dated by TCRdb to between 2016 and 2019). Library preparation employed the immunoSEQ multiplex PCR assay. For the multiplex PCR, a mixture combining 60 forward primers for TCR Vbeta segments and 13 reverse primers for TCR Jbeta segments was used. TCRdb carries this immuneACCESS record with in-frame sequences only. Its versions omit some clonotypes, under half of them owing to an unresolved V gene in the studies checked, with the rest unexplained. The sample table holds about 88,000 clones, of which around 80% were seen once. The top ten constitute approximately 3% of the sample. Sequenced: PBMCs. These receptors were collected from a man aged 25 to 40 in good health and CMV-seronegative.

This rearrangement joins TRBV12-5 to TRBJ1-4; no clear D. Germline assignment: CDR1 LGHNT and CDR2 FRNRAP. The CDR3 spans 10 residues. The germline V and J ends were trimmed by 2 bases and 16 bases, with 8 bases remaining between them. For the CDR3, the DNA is TGTGCTAGTGGTTTGTCAAGCCGGTTTTTT. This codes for CASGLSSRFF.

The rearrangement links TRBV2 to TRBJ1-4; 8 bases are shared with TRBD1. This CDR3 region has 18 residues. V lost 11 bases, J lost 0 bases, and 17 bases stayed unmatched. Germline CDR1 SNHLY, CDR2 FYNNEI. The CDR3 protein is CASSGAGGLIATNEKLFF. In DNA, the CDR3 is TGTGCCTCATCGGGCGCAGGGGGCCTAATTGCAACTAATGAAAAACTGTTTTTT.

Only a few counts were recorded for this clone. DNA of the CDR3: TGTGCCAGCAGAAAGCGGGGGGGAAGCGAGCAGTACTTC. As protein: CASRKRGGSEQYF. The chain couples TRBV27 to TRBJ2-5; 10 positions match TRBD2. The J call may be faulty, since TRBJ2-7 better matches the DNA end. There are 13 residues in the CDR3. Germline V gene data show CDR1 as MNHEY and CDR2 as SMNVEV (reference sequence).

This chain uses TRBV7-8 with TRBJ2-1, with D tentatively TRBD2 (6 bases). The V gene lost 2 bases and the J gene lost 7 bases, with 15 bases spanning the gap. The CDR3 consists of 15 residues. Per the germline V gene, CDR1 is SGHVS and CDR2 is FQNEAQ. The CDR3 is CASSLSRLGRNEQFF. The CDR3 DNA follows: TGTGCCAGCAGCTTATCCCGACTGGGGAGGAATGAGCAGTTCTTC.

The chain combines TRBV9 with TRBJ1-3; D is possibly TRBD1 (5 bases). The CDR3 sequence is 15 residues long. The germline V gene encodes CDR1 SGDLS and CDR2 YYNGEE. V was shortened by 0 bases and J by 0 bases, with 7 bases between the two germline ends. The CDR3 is CASSVDRRSGNTIYF. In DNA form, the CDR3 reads TGTGCCAGCAGCGTAGACAGGCGCTCTGGAAACACCATATATTTT.

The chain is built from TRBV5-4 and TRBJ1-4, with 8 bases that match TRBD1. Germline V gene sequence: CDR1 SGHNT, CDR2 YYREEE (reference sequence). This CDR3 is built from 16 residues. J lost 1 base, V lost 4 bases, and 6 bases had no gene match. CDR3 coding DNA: TGTGCCAGCAGCCATGACAGGGGTGGAACTAATGAAAAACTGTTTTTT. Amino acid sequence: CASSHDRGGTNEKLFF.

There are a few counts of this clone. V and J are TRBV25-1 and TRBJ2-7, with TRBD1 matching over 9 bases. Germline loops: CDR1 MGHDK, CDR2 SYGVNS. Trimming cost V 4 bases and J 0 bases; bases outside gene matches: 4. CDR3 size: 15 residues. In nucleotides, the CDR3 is TGTGCCAGCAGTGCTCAGGGACAGGGCTCCTACGAGCAGTACTTC. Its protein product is CASSAQGQGSYEQYF.

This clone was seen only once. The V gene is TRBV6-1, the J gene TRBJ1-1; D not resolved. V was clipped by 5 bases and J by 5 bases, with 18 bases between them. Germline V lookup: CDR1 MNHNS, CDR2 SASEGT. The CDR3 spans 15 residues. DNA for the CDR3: TGTGCCAGCAGTACCTTCCGAGGGCAAAGGACTGAAGCTTTCTTT. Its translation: CASSTFRGQRTEAFF.

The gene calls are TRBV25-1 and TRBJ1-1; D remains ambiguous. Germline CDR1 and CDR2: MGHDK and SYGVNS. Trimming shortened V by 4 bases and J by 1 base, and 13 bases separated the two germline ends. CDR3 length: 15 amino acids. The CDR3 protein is CASSGQFGGNTEAFF. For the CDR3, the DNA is TGTGCCAGCAGTGGTCAATTCGGCGGGAACACTGAAGCTTTCTTT.

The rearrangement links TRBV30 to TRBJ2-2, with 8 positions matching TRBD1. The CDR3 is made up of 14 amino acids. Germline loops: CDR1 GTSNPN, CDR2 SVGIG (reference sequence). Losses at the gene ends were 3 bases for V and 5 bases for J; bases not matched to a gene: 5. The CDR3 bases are TGTGCCTGGAGCTGGACAGGGATTACCGGGGAGCTGTTTTTT. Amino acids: CAWSWTGITGELFF.

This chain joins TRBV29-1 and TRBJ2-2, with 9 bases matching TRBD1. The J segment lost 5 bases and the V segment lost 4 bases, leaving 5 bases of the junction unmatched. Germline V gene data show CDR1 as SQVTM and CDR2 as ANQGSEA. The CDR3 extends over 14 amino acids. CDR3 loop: CSVGGTGLTGELFF. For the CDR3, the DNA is TGCAGCGTTGGGGGGACAGGGTTGACCGGGGAGCTGTTTTTT.

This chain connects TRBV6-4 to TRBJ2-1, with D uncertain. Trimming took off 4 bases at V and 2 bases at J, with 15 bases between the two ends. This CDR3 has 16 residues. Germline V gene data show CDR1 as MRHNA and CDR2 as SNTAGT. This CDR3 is CASSAAGGSPYNEQFF. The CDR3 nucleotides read TGTGCCAGCAGTGCGGCAGGTGGGTCCCCCTACAATGAGCAGTTCTTC.

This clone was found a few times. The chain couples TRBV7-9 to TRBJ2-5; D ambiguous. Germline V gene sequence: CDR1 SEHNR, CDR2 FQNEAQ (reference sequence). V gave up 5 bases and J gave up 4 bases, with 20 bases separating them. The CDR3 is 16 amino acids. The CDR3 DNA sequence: TGTGCCAGCAGCCTGAACCTGGGCCCCGGTAGAGAGACCCAGTACTTC. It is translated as CASSLNLGPGRETQYF.

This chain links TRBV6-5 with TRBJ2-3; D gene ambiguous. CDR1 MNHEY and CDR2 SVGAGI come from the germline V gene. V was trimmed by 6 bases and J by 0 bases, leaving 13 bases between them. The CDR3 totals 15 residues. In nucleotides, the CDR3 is TGTGCCAGCAGCCGCGGCGTCTCTAGCACAGATACGCAGTATTTT. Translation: CASSRGVSSTDTQYF.

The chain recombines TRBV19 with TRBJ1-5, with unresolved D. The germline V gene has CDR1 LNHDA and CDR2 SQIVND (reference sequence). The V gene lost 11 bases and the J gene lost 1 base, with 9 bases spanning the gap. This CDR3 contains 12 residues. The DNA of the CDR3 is TGTGCCGCCCGCGGGAGCAATCAGCCCCAGCATTTT. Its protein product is CAARGSNQPQHF.

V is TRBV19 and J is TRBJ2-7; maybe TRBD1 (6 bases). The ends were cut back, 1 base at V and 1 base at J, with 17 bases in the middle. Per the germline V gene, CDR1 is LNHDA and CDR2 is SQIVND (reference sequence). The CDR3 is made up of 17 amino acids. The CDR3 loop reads CASSIAYPGHKSYEQYF. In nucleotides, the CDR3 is TGTGCCAGTAGTATAGCCTACCCGGGACACAAGTCCTACGAGCAGTACTTC.

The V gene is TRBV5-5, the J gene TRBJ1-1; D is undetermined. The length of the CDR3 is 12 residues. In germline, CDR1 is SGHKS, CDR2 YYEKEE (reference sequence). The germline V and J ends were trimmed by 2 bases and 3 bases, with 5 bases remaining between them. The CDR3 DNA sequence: TGTGCCAGCAGCTTCCGGGACACTGAAGCTTTCTTT. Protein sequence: CASSFRDTEAFF.

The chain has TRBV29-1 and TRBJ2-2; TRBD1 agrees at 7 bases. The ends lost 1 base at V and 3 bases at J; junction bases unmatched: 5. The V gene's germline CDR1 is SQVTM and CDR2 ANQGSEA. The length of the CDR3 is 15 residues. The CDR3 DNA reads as TGCAGCGTTGAAGGGGACAGCAAGGACACCGGGGAGCTGTTTTTT. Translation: CSVEGDSKDTGELFF.

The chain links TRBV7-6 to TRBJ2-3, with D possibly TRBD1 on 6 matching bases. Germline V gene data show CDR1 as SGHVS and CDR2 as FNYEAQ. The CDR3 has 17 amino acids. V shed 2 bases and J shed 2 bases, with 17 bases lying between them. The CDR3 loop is CASSLRDTLPITDTQYF. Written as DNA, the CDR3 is TGTGCCAGCAGCTTAAGGGACACATTACCCATCACAGATACGCAGTATTTT. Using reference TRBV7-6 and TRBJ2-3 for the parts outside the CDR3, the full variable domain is GAGVSQSPRYKVTKRGQDVALRCDPISGHVSLYWYRQALGQGPEFLTYFNYEAQQDKSGLPNDRFSAERPEGSISTLTIQRTEQRDSAMYRCASSLRDTLPITDTQYFGPGTRLTVL.

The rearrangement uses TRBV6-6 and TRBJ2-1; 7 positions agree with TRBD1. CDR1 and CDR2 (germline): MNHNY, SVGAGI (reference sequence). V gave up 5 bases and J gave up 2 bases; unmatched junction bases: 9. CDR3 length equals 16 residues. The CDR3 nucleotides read TGTGCCAGCAGTCCCCCAGGACAGGAAGCCTACAATGAGCAGTTCTTC. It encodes CASSPPGQEAYNEQFF.

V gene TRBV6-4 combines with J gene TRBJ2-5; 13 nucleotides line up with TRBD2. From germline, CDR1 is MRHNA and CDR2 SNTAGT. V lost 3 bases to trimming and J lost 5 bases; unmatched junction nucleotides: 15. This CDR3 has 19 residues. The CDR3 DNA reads TGTGCCAGCAGTGAACAACCTCCGGGACTAGCGGGGTTAGAGGAGACCCAGTACTTC. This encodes CASSEQPPGLAGLEETQYF.

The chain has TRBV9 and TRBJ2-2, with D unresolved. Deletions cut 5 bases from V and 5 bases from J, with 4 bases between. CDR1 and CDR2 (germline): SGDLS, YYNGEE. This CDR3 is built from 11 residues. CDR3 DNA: TGTGCCAGCAGTTCGACCGGGGAGCTGTTTTTT. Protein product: CASSSTGELFF.

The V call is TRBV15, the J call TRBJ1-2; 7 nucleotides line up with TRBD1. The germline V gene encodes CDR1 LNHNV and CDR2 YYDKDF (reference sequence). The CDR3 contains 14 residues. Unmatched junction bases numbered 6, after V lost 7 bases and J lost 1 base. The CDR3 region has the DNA TGTGCCACCAAAACAGGGGTGGATAACTATGGCTACACCTTC. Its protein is CATKTGVDNYGYTF.

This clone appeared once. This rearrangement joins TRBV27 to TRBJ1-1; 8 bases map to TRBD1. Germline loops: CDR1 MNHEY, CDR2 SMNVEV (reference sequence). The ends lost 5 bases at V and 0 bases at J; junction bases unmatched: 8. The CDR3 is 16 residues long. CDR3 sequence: CASSRGQGLLNTEAFF. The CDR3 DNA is TGTGCCAGCAGTCGCGGACAGGGACTCCTGAACACTGAAGCTTTCTTT.

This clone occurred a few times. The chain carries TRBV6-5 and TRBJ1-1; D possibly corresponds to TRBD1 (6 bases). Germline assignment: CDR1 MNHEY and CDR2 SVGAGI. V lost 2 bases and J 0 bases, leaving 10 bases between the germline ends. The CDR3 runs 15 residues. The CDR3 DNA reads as TGTGCCAGCAGTTACGCTGGGGGCGTGAACACTGAAGCTTTCTTT. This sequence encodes CASSYAGGVNTEAFF.

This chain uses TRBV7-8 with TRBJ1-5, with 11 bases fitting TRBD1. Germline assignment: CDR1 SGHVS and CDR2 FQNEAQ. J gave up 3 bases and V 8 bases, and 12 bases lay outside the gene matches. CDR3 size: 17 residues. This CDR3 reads CASSGQGASYDNQPQHF. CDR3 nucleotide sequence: TGTGCCAGCTCTGGACAGGGGGCCTCTTATGACAATCAGCCCCAGCATTTT.